The clone carrying this T cell receptor (beta chain) was observed a handful of times. Its antigen is unknown. Time point: patch test 3, about 24 weeks after DPC sensitization. Treatment given: therapeutic diphenylcyclopropenone sensitization with weekly scalp DPC. In the library, unique molecular identifiers were attached to individual cDNA molecules. Each CDR3 protein gets one entry after TCRdb re-called the RACE reads with MiXCR. The sample comprises just under 65,000 distinct CDR3 sequences, approximately 10% of which are singletons, and more than 2% rests with the top ten. The data stem from a study of human T cells and chemical hapten exposure. Findings and limits, study-wide: The donors suffered from alopecia, so their immune response may not match that of healthy people. After DPC sensitization, TCRs above 1 in 1000 frequency showed no change.

This CDR3 is built from 15 residues. Trimming removed 3 bases at V and 1 base at J, with 11 bases between. Looked up from germline, CDR1 is SGHRS and CDR2 is YFSETQ. The clonotype originates from a woman younger than 45 with alopecia areata. Some clones in this sample may be carry-over from other donors' samples. Source: whole blood, taken in connection with sensitization to the hapten diphenylcyclopropenone (DPC). This rearrangement joins TRBV5-1 to TRBJ2-4; possible D gene TRBD1, 6 bases. Here the CDR3 reads CASSSAGAAKNIQYF. In nucleotides, the CDR3 is TGCGCCAGCAGCTCAGCAGGGGCGGCCAAAAACATTCAGTACTTC.